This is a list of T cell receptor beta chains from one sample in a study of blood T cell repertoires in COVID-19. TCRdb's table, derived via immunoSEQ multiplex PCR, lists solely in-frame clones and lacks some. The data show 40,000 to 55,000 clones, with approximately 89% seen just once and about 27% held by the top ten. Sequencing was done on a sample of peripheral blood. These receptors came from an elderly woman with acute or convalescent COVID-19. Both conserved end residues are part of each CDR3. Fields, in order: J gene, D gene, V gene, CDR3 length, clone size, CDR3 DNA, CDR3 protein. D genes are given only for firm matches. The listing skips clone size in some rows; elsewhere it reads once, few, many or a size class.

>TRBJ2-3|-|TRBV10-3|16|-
TGTGCCATCAGTGCTGGTAGCGGACGGGGCACAGATACGCAGTATTTT
CAISAGSGRGTDTQYF
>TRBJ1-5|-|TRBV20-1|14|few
TGCAGTGCTAGTGGGTGGGCGGGGGATCAGCCCCAGCATTTT
CSASGWAGDQPQHF
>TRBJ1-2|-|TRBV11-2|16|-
TGTGCCAGCAGCTTAGCGGCGGGGGGGGCGCGTGGTGGCTACACCTTC
CASSLAAGGARGGYTF
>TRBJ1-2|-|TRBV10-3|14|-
TGTGCCATCAGTGAGTTGGGGACAATCTATGGCTACACCTTC
CAISELGTIYGYTF
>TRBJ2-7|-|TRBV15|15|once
TGTGCCACCAGCCAAGCGAGGGAGAGTTCACACGAGCAGTACTTC
CATSQARESSHEQYF
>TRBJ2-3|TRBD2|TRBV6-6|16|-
TGTGCCAGCAGTCGTGGACTAGCGGGGGGTACAGATACGCAGTATTTT
CASSRGLAGGTDTQYF
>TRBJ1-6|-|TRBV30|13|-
TGTGCCTGGACTTCGGGGTTGAATTCACCCCTCCACTTT
CAWTSGLNSPLHF
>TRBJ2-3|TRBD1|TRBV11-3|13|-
TGTGCCAGCAGCCCTGGACAGGGAGATACGCAGTATTTT
CASSPGQGDTQYF
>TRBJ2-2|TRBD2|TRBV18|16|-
TGTGCCAGCTCACCACTCCAGCGGGGGGAAACCGGGGAGCTGTTTTTT
CASSPLQRGETGELFF
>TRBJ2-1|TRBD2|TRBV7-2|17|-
TGTGCCAGCAGCGGAATCGGGGGGGCCCTTATCGCGGAAGAGCAGTTCTTC
CASSGIGGALIAEEQFF